This TCR beta chain was captured in a study of technical replicates of blood from a handful of donors. Repertoires were generated with immunoSEQ multiplex PCR, while TCRdb's copy carries only in-frame clones and drops some. The sample has under 95,000 clones, roughly 90% seen once. With 5 bases removed from V and 2 bases from J, the gap between germline ends came to 7 bases. The CDR3 totals 13 residues. Germline V lookup: CDR1 LNHDA, CDR2 SQIVND (reference sequence). This sequence was found in a human donor in good health. V and J are TRBV19 and TRBJ1-5, with D unresolved. Sequencing was performed on T cells isolated from PBMCs. CDR3 loop: CASSVQGNQPQHF. The CDR3 region has the DNA TGTGCCAGTAGTGTTCAGGGCAATCAGCCCCAGCATTTT.